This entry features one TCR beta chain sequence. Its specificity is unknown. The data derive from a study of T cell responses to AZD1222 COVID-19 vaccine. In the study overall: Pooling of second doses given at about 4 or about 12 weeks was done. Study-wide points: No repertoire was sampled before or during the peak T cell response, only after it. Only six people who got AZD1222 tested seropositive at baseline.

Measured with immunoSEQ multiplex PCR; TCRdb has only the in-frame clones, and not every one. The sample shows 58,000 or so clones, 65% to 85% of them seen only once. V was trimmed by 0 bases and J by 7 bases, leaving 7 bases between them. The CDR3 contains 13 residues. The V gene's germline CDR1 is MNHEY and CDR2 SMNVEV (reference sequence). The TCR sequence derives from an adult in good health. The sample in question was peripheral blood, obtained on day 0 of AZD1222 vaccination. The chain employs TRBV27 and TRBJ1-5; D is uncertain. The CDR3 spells CASSLSGKQPQHF. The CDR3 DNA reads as TGTGCCAGCAGTTTATCGGGGAAACAGCCCCAGCATTTT.